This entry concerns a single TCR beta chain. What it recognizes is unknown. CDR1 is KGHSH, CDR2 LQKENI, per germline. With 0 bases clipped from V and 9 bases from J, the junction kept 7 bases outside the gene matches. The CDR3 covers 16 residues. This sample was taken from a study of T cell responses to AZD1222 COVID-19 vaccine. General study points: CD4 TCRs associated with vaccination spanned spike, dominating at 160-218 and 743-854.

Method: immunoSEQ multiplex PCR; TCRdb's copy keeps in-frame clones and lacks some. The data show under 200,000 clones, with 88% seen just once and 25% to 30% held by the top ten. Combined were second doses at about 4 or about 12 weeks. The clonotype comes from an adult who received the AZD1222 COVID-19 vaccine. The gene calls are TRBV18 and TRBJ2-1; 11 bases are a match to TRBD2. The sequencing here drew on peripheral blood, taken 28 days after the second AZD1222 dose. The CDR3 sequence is CASSPPTLAGGTEQFF. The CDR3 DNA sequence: TGTGCCAGCTCACCACCAACGCTAGCGGGAGGCACTGAGCAGTTCTTC.